This TCR beta chain was recovered during a study of Graves' ophthalmopathy and Graves' hyperthyroidism. The wider study: The authors collected peripheral blood at initial diagnosis, before any treatment. Points from the study as a whole: Blood contained most expanded thyroid clonotypes exceeding 0.001 frequency. In predicting ophthalmopathy progression, the model reached around 66% sensitivity and about 73% specificity.

Germline V gene data show CDR1 as SQVTM and CDR2 as ANQGSEA. This CDR3 comprises 10 residues. RNA transcripts were the source from which TCR beta CDR3 regions were amplified. Following a first-round RT-PCR that used HTBI primers, a second-round multiplex PCR was carried out. TCRdb ran MiXCR on the multiplex PCR reads and lists one entry per CDR3 protein. The sample shows about 620,000 distinct CDR3 sequences, about 24% of them seen only once. This clonotype showed up just a few times. Its antigen remains unknown. This receptor was taken from a woman aged 18-35 years with stable Graves' hyperthyroidism. Some clones in this sample may be carry-over from other donors' samples. The sequenced sample consisted of peripheral blood. The chain uses TRBV29-1 and TRBJ2-5; 8 nucleotides align to TRBD2. CDR3 protein: CTAGGETQYF. CDR3 bases: TGCACCGCGGGGGGAGAGACCCAGTACTTC. The full variable domain, with the rest looked up from reference TRBV29-1 and TRBJ2-5, is SAVISQKPSRDICQRGTSLTIQCQVDSQVTMMFWYRQQPGQSLTLIATANQGSEATYESGFVIDKFPISRPNLTFSTLTVSNMSPEDSSIYLCTAGGETQYFGPGTRLLVL.